This T cell receptor (beta chain) was captured by sequencing in a study of OX40 agonist ivuxolimab in advanced cancers. Findings of the study overall: What antigens the expanded peripheral T cells recognized was never established. Clones of CD4+ and CD8+ blood T cells grew by week 6 at doses of 0.1 to 3.0 mg/kg.

Concerning this clone: Its specificity is unknown.

The length of the CDR3 is 18 residues. CDR1 is SGHNT and CDR2 is YYREEE in the germline V gene (reference sequence). Unmatched junction bases numbered 14, after V lost 6 bases and J lost 0 bases. TCRdb's copy holds only in-frame clones and misses some; the assay was immunoSEQ multiplex PCR. The top ten clones hold around 12% of a sample with roughly 16,000 clones, about 77% of them seen once. The specimen was CD4+ or CD8+ T cells sorted from blood, collected in a trial of the OX40 agonist ivuxolimab. The V and J genes are TRBV5-4 and TRBJ2-1, with TRBD2 identical over 8 bases. The clonotype comes from an adult with an advanced solid tumor such as melanoma, head and neck, liver or kidney cancer. The CDR3 region is CASTRGGIAGSSYNEQFF. In nucleotides, the CDR3 is TGTGCCAGCACCCGAGGCGGGATAGCGGGGAGCTCCTACAATGAGCAGTTCTTC.